This T cell receptor (beta chain) was profiled in a study of OX40 agonist ivuxolimab in advanced cancers. Study in general: Melanoma, hepatocellular carcinoma, head and neck or renal cell cancer occurred in dose-escalation patients. Earlier treatment with anti-PD-1, anti-PD-L1 or anti-CTLA-4 was permitted, and over 35% had received some.

Study-level points and caveats: More expanded clones were seen, on average, in CD8+ T cells than in CD4+. Dose levels from 0.1 to 3.0 mg/kg saw CD4+ and CD8+ blood T cells expand clonally by week 6.

As concerns this clone: Its antigen is as yet unknown.

Sequencing was performed with immunoSEQ multiplex PCR; in TCRdb, only in-frame clones are kept and a portion is missing. This table holds roughly 50,000 clones, around 87% found once. Germline V gene lookup returns CDR1 SGHTA and CDR2 FQGNSA. V was clipped by 5 bases and J by 3 bases; unmatched bases: 12. There are 16 residues in the CDR3. The sample here was CD4+ or CD8+ T cells sorted from blood, taken in a trial of the OX40 agonist ivuxolimab. This chain uses TRBV7-2 with TRBJ2-7; 8 positions agree with TRBD2. This TCR was sampled from an adult with an advanced solid tumor such as melanoma, head and neck, liver or kidney cancer. The CDR3 DNA reads as TGTGCCAGCAGCCCACAAGCGGGAGCTGGGGACTACGAGCAGTACTTC. The encoded protein is CASSPQAGAGDYEQYF.